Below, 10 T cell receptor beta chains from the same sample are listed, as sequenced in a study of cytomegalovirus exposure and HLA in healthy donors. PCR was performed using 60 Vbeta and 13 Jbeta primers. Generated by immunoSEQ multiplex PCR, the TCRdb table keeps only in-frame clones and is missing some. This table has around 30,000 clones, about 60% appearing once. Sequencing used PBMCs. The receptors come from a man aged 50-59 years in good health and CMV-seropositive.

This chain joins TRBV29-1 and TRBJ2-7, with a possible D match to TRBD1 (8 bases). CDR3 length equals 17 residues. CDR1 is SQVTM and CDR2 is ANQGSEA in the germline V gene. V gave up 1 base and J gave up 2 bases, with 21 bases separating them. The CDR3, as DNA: TGCAGCGTTGAAGGGGGGGGGTTACAGGGGGATCCCTACGAGCAGTACTTC. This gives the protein CSVEGGGLQGDPYEQYF.

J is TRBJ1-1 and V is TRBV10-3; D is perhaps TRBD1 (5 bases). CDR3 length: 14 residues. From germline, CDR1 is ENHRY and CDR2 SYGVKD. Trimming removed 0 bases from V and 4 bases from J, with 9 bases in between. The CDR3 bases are TGTGCCATCAGTGAGTCGAGGGACTCCACTGAAGCTTTCTTT. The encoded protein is CAISESRDSTEAFF.

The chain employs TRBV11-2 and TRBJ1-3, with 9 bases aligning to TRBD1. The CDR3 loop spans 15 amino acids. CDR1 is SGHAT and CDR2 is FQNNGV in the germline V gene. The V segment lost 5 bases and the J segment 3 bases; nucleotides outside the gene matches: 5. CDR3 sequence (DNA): TGTGCCAGCAGCGTTCCGGGACAGGGTGGAAACACCATATATTTT. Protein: CASSVPGQGGNTIYF.

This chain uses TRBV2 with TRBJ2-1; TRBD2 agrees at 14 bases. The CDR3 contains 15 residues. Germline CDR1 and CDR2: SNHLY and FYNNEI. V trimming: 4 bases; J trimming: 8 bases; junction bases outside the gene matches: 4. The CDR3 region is CASSAGLAGADEQFF. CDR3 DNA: TGTGCCAGCAGTGCGGGACTAGCGGGAGCGGATGAGCAGTTCTTC.

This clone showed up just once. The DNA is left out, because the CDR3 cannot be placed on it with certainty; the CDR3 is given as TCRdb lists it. This CDR3 is CASSPQASSLWQFF. The chain carries TRBV7-9 and TRBJ2-1; the DNA was not compared with TRBD1, the D call given in the table. Per germline, CDR1 SEHNR and CDR2 FQNEAQ (reference sequence). The CDR3 has 14 amino acids, counting both end residues.

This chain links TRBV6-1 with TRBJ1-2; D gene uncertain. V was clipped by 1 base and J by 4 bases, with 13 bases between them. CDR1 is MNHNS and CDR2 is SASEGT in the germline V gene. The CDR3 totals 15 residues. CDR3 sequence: CASSEDVAQVYGYTF. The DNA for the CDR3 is TGTGCCAGCAGTGAAGATGTAGCGCAGGTCTATGGCTACACCTTC.

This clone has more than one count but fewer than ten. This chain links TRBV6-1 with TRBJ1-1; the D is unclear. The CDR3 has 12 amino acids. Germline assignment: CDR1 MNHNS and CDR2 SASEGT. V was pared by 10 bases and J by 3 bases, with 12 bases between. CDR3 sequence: CATHKEYTEAFF. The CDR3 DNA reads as TGTGCCACCCATAAAGAGTACACTGAAGCTTTCTTT.

CDR3 sequence: CASRDGTQYTQYF. CDR3 coding DNA: TGTGCCAGCAGAGACGGGACTCAATATACGCAGTATTTT. This sequence joins TRBV6-5 and TRBJ2-3; D is possibly TRBD2 (6 bases). This CDR3 region has 13 residues. V was trimmed by 6 bases and J by 7 bases, leaving 14 bases between them. CDR1 and CDR2 (germline): MNHEY, SVGAGI.

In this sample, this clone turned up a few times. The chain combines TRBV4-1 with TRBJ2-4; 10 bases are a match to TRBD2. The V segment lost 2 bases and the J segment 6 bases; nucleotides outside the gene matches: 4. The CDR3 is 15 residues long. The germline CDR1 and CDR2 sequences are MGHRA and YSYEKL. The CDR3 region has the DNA TGCGCCAGCAGCCAACTGGTAGCGGGGGGAAACATTCAGTACTTC. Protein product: CASSQLVAGGNIQYF.

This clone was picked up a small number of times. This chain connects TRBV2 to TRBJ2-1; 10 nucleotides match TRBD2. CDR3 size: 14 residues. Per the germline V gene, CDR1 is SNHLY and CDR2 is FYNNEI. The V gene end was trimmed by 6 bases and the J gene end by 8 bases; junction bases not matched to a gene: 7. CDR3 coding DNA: TGTGCCAGCAGCGCAGAGCGGGGGGGCGATGAGCAGTTCTTC. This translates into CASSAERGGDEQFF.